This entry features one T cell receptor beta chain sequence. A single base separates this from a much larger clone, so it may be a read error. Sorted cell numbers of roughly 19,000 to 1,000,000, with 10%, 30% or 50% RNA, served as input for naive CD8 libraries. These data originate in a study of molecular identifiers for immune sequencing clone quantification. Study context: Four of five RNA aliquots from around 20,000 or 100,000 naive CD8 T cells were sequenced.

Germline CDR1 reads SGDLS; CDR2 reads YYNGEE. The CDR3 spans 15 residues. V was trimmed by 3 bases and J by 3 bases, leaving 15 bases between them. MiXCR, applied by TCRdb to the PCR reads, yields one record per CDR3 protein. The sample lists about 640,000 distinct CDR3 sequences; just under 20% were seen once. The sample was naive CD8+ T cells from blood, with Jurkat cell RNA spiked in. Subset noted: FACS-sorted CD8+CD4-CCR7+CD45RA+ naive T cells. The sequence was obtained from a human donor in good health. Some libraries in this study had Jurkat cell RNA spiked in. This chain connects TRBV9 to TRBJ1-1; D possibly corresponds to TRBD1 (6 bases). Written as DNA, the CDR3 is TGTGCCAGCAGCGAAGGGTCAGGGGCTGACACTGAAGCTTTCTTT. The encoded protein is CASSEGSGADTEAFF.